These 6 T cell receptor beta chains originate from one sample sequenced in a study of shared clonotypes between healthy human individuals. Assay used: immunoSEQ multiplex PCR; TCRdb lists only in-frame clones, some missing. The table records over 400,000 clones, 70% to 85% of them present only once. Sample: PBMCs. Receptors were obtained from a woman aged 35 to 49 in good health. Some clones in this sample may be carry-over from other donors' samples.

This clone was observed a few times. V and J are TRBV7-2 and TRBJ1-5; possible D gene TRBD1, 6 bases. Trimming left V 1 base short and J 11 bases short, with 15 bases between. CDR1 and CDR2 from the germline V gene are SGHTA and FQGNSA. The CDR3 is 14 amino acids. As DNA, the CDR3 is TGTGCCAGCAGCTTAGTAGCAGGGGTAGGGTCCCAGCATTTT. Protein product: CASSLVAGVGSQHF.

CDR3 amino acids: CATSRDRYTDTQYF. CDR3 bases: TGTGCCACCAGCAGGGATCGATACACAGATACGCAGTATTTT. The chain recombines TRBV15 with TRBJ2-3; D gene unclear. CDR3 length: 14 amino acids. V shed 3 bases and J shed 2 bases, with 9 bases lying between them. Per the germline V gene, CDR1 is LNHNV and CDR2 is YYDKDF (reference sequence). The whole variable domain, filled in from reference TRBV15 and TRBJ2-3, reads DAMVIQNPRYQVTQFGKPVTLSCSQTLNHNVMYWYQQKSSQAPKLLFHYYDKDFNNEADTPDNFQSRRPNTSFCFLDIRSPGLGDTAMYLCATSRDRYTDTQYFGPGTRLTVL.

The CDR3 DNA reads as TGTGCCAGCTCATCGGGACTAGCGGGAGAGCAGTACTTC. Amino acids: CASSSGLAGEQYF. The J gene is TRBJ2-7, the V gene TRBV18; 13 nucleotides agree with TRBD2. Germline CDR1 and CDR2: KGHSH and LQKENI. V lost 5 bases to trimming and J lost 7 bases; unmatched junction nucleotides: 2. The CDR3 covers 13 residues.

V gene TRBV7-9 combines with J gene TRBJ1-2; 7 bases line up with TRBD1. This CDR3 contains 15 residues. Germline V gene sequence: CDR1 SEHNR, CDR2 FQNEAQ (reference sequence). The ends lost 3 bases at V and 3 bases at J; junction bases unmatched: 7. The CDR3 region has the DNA TGTGCCAGCAGCTTGACAGGGCTACTGGACTATGGCTACACCTTC. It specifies CASSLTGLLDYGYTF.

CDR3 bases: TGTGCCAGCAGACTTAACAGGGTTCAGCCCCAGCATTTT. It codes for CASRLNRVQPQHF. The chain uses TRBV27 and TRBJ1-5; tentatively, D is TRBD1 (6 bases). Germline V CDR1 and CDR2: MNHEY, SMNVEV (reference sequence). The CDR3 is 13 residues long. With 6 bases removed from V and 6 bases from J, the gap between germline ends came to 12 bases.

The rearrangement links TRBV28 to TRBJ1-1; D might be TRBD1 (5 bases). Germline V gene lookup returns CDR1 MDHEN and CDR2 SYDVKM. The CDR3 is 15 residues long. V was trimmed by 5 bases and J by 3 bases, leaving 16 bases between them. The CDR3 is CASSPPWGSYTEAFF. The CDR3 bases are TGTGCCAGCAGTCCTCCATGGGGGAGCTACACTGAAGCTTTCTTT.